This T cell receptor (beta chain) is drawn from a study of blood T cell repertoires in COVID-19. Study context: Sites in the United States, Italy and Spain provided acute and convalescent COVID-19 samples. T cells, B-cell-depleted T cells, or PBMCs provided the cDNA or gDNA that served as material.

In the original workflow: Reference gene primer amplification gave nucleated cell count estimates. Clones were sequenced by immunoSEQ multiplex PCR, and TCRdb holds only the in-frame ones, with some missing. That table gives V, J and clone size, and the DNA gave D and trimming. The sample lists tens of thousands of clones; 70% to 90% were seen once. The CDR3 runs 14 residues. Germline lookup yields CDR1 SNHLY and CDR2 FYNNEI. The V gene lost 3 bases and the J gene lost 0 bases, with 8 bases spanning the gap. Sequencing was done on a sample of peripheral blood. The receptor comes from a human donor in a cohort sampled during active COVID-19. V and J are TRBV2 and TRBJ1-2, with D perhaps TRBD1 (6 bases). This CDR3 is CASSDGQSNYGYTF. CDR3 DNA sequence: TGTGCCAGCAGTGATGGACAGTCTAACTATGGCTACACCTTC.